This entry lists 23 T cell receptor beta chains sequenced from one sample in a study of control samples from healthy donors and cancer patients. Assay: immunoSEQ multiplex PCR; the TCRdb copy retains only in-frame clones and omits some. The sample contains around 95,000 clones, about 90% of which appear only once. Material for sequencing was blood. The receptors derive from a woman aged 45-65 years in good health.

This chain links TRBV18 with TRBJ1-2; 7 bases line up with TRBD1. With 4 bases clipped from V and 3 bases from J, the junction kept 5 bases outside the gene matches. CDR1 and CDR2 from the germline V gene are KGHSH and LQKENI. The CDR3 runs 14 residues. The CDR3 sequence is CASSLSGTDYGYTF. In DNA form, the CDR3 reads TGTGCCAGCTCACTTTCCGGGACAGACTATGGCTACACCTTC.

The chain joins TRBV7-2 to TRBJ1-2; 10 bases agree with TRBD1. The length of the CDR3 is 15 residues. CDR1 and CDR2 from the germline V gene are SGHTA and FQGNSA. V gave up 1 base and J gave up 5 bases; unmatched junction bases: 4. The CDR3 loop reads CASSLGTGGRYGYTF. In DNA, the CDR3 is TGTGCCAGCAGCTTAGGGACAGGGGGAAGATATGGCTACACCTTC.

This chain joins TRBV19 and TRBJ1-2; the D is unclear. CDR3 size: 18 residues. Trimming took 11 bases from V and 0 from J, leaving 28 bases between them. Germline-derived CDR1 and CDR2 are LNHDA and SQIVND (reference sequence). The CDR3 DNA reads TGTGCCTCGAAGGGAGACATAAGAAAACCTATAGCTAACTATGGCTACACCTTC. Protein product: CASKGDIRKPIANYGYTF.

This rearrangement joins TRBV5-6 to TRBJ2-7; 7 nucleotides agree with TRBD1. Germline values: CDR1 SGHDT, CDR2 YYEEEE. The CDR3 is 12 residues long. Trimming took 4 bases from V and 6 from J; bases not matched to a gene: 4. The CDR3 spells CASSDDRAEQYV. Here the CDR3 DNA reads TGTGCCAGCAGCGACGACAGGGCCGAGCAGTACGTC.

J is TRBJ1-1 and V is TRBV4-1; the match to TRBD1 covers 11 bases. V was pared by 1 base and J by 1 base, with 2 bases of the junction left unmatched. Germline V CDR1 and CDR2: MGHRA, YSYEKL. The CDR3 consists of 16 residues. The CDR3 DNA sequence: TGCGCCAGCAGCCAAGGGACAGGGGGCTGGAACACTGAAGCTTTCTTT. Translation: CASSQGTGGWNTEAFF.

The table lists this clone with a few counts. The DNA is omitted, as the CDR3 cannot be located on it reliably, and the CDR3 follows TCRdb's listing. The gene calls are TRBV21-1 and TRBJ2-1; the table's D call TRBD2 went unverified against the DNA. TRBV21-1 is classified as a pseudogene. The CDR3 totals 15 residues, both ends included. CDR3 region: CASSKVGGGAWEQFF.

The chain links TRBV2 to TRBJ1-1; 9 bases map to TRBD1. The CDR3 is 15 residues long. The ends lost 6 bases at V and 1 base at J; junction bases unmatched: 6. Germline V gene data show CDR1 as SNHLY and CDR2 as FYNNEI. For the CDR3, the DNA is TGTGCCAGCAGGGCGGGACAGGGTGAGAACACTGAAGCTTTCTTT. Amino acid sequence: CASRAGQGENTEAFF.

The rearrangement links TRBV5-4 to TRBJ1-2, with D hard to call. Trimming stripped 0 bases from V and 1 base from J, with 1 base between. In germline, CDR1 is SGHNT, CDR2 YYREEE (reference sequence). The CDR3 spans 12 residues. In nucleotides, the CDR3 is TGTGCCAGCAGCTTGGATAACTATGGCTACACCTTC. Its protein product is CASSLDNYGYTF.

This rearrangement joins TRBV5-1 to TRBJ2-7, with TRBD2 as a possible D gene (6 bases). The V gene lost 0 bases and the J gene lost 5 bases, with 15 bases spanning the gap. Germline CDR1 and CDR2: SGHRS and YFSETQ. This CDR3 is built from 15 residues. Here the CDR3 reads CASSLARERRDEQYF. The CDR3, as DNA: TGCGCCAGCAGCTTGGCTCGGGAGAGGAGGGACGAGCAGTACTTC.

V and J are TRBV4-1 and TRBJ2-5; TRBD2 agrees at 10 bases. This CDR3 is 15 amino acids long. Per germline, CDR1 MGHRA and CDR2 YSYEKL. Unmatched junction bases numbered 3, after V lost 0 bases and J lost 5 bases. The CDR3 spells CASSQDRSGRETQYF. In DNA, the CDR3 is TGCGCCAGCAGCCAAGATCGTAGCGGGAGGGAGACCCAGTACTTC.

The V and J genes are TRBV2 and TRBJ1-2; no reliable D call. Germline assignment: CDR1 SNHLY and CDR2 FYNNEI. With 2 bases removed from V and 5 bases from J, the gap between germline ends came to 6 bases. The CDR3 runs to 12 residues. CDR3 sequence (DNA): TGTGCCAGCAGTGAACGGTTTTATGGCTACACCTTC. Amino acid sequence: CASSERFYGYTF. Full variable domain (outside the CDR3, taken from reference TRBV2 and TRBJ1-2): EPEVTQTPSHQVTQMGQEVILRCVPISNHLYFYWYRQILGQKVEFLVSFYNNEISEKSEIFDDQFSVERPDGSNFTLKIRSTKLEDSAMYFCASSERFYGYTFGSGTRLTVV.

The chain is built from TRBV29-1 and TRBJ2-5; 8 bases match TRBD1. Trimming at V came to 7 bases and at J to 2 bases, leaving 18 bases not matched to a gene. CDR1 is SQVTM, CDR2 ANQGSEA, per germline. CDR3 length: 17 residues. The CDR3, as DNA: TGCAGCGCCGGACAGGGTAACCGCTTAATCCCTCAAGAGACCCAGTACTTC. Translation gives CSAGQGNRLIPQETQYF. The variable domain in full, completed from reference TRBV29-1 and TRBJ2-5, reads SAVISQKPSRDICQRGTSLTIQCQVDSQVTMMFWYRQQPGQSLTLIATANQGSEATYESGFVIDKFPISRPNLTFSTLTVSNMSPEDSSIYLCSAGQGNRLIPQETQYFGPGTRLLVL.

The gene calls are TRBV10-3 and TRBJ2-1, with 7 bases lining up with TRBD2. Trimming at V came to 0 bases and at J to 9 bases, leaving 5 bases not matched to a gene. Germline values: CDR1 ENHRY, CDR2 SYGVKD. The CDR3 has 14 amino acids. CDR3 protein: CAISESGRETEQFF. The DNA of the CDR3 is TGTGCCATCAGTGAGTCAGGGCGGGAGACTGAGCAGTTCTTC.

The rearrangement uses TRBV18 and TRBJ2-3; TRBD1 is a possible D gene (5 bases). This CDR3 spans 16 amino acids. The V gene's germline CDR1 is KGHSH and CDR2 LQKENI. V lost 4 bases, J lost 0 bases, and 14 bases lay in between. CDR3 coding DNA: TGTGCCAGCTCACTAGTGGGGCAGATCAGCACAGATACGCAGTATTTT. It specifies CASSLVGQISTDTQYF.

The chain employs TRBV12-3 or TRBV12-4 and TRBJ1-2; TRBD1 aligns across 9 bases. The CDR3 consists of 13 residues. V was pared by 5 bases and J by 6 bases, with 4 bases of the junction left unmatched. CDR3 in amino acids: CASSDRGYNGYTF. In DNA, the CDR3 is TGTGCCAGCAGTGACAGGGGGTATAATGGCTACACCTTC.

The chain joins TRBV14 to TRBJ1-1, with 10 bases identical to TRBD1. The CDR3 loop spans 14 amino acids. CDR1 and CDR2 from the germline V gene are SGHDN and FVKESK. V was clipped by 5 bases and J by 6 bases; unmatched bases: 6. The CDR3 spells CASSSRDRGPEAFF. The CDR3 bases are TGTGCCAGCAGCTCCCGGGACAGGGGCCCTGAAGCTTTCTTT.

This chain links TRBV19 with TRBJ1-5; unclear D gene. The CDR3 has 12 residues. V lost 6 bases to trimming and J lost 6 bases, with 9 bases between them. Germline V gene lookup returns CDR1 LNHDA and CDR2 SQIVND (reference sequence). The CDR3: CASRKGGQPQHF. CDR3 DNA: TGTGCCAGTAGAAAGGGAGGTCAGCCCCAGCATTTT. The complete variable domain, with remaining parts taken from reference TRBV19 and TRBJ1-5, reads DGGITQSPKYLFRKEGQNVTLSCEQNLNHDAMYWYRQDPGQGLRLIYYSQIVNDFQKGDIAEGYSVSREKKESFPLTVTSAQKNPTAFYLCASRKGGQPQHFGDGTRLSIL.

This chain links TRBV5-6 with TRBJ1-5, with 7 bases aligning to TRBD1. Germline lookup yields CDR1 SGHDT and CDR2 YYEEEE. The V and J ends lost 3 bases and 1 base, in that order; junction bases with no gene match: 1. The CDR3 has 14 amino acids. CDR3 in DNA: TGTGCCAGCAGCTACAGGGGAAGCAATCAGCCCCAGCATTTT. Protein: CASSYRGSNQPQHF.

CDR3 DNA: TGCGCCAGCAGAAGCTCCCAGGGCTACGAGCAGTACTTC. Amino acids: CASRSSQGYEQYF. The chain recombines TRBV5-1 with TRBJ2-7, with a possible D match to TRBD1 (5 bases). The germline V gene encodes CDR1 SGHRS and CDR2 YFSETQ. The CDR3 length is 13 residues. The V end lost 5 bases, the J end lost 3 bases, and 12 bases lay between the germline ends.

CDR3: CASSLPLGGGDPEAFF. In DNA, the CDR3 is TGTGCCAGCAGCCTCCCTTTGGGAGGGGGGGACCCTGAAGCTTTCTTT. The rearrangement uses TRBV5-6 and TRBJ1-1; the D gene is possibly TRBD1 (6 bases). The germline CDR1 and CDR2 sequences are SGHDT and YYEEEE. With 4 bases removed from V and 6 bases from J, the gap between germline ends came to 22 bases. This CDR3 is built from 16 residues.

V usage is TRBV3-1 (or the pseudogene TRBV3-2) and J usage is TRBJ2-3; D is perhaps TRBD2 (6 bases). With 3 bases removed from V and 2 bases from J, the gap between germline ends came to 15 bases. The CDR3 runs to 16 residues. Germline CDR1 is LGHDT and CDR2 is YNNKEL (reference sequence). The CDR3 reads CASSQRVAGYTDTQYF. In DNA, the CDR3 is TGTGCCAGCAGCCAGCGGGTGGCGGGATACACAGATACGCAGTATTTT.

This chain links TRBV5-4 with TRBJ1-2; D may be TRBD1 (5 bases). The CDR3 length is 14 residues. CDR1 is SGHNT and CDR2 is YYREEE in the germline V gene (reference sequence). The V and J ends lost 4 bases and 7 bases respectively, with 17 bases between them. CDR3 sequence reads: CASSGGRITGGYTF. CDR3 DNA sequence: TGTGCCAGCAGCGGAGGCAGGATAACAGGTGGCTACACCTTC. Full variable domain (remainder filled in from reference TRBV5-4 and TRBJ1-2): ETGVTQSPTHLIKTRGQQVTLRCSSQSGHNTVSWYQQALGQGPQFIFQYYREEENGRGNFPPRFSGLQFPNYSSELNVNALELDDSALYLCASSGGRITGGYTFGSGTRLTVV.

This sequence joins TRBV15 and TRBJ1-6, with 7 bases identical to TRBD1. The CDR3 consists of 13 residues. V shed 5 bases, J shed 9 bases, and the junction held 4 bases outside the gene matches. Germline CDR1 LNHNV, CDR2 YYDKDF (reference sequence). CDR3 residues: CATSQGGFSPLHF. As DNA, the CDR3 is TGTGCCACCAGCCAGGGGGGGTTTTCACCCCTCCACTTT. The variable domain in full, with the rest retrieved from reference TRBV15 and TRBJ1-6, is DAMVIQNPRYQVTQFGKPVTLSCSQTLNHNVMYWYQQKSSQAPKLLFHYYDKDFNNEADTPDNFQSRRPNTSFCFLDIRSPGLGDTAMYLCATSQGGFSPLHFGNGTRLTVT.